The clone carrying this T cell receptor beta chain was seen a handful of times. These data originate in a study of blood T cell repertoires in COVID-19. Study summary: In each case, the material was cDNA or gDNA derived from T cells, B-cell-depleted T cells, or PBMCs.

Clinical history reported by participants formed the basis on which cohorts were assigned. Exposed volunteers were people who met a COVID-19 case within 2 weeks before study entry. The trim removed 6 bases at V and 1 base at J, leaving 8 bases unmatched. Per the germline V gene, CDR1 is MDHEN and CDR2 is SYDVKM. This CDR3 has 15 amino acids. Method: immunoSEQ multiplex PCR; TCRdb's copy keeps in-frame clones and lacks some. The sample records 350,000 to 500,000 clones, roughly 90% being singletons. This sequence was found in a woman aged 18-35 years who had been exposed to COVID-19. The chain links TRBV28 to TRBJ2-7, with 8 bases lining up with TRBD2. The sample taken for sequencing was PBMCs or T cells enriched from blood (not recorded which). The CDR3 DNA reads TGTGCCAGCAGCCGAGCGGGGGTAAGGTCCTACGAGCAGTACTTC. Translation: CASSRAGVRSYEQYF.